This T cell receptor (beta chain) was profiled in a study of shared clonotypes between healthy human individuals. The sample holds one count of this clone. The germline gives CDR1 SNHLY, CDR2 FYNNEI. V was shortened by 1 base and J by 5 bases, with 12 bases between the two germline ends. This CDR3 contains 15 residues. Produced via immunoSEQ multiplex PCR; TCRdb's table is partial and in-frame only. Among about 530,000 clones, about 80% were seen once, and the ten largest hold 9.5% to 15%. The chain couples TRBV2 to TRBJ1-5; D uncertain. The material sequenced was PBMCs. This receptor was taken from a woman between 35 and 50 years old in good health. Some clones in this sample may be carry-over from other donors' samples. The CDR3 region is CASSEGHQADQPQHF. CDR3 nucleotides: TGTGCCAGCAGTGAAGGCCATCAGGCGGATCAGCCCCAGCATTTT.